A single sample gave rise to the 11 T cell receptor beta chains below, sequenced in a study of early T cells in non-severe SARS-CoV-2 infection. TCRdb itself ran the 5' RACE reads through MiXCR, one entry per CDR3 protein. The data hold over 75,000 distinct CDR3 sequences, with under 15% observed a single time. The sequenced sample was whole blood. The receptors here all came from an adult who was a healthcare worker with PCR-confirmed SARS-CoV-2 infection or an uninfected control (not recorded which).

The rearrangement links TRBV2 to TRBJ2-3; either TRBD1 or TRBD2 may fit D (5 bases each). The CDR3 consists of 13 residues. The germline V gene has CDR1 SNHLY and CDR2 FYNNEI. With 6 bases removed from V and 9 bases from J, the gap between germline ends came to 16 bases. CDR3 nucleotide sequence: TGTGCCAGCAGAGACCGGGACGGTCCCACGCAGTATTTT. Amino acid sequence: CASRDRDGPTQYF.

V is TRBV27 and J is TRBJ2-6; no definite D call. Germline assignment: CDR1 MNHEY and CDR2 SMNVEV (reference sequence). CDR3 size: 14 residues. Trimming left V 5 bases short and J 1 base short, with 6 bases between. Here the CDR3 DNA reads TGTGCCAGCAGTCCCCAATCTGGGGCCAACGTCCTGACTTTC. This codes for CASSPQSGANVLTF.

The CDR3: CASSDAPGGNQPQHF. The CDR3 coding sequence is TGTGCCAGCAGCGATGCCCCGGGGGGCAATCAGCCCCAGCATTTT. V usage is TRBV27 and J usage is TRBJ1-5, with D possibly matching TRBD1 (5 bases). The CDR3 runs to 15 residues. Trimming stripped 6 bases from V and 2 bases from J, with 14 bases between. CDR1 MNHEY and CDR2 SMNVEV come from the germline V gene (reference sequence).

This clonotype was detected many times. The J gene is TRBJ2-7, the V gene TRBV20-1; possibly TRBD2 for D (6 bases). CDR3 length: 11 residues. In germline, CDR1 is DFQATT, CDR2 SNEGSKA (reference sequence). The CDR3 loop is CGSEGLYEQYF. CDR3 DNA: TGCGGATCGGAGGGGCTCTACGAGCAGTACTTC.

V usage is TRBV27 and J usage is TRBJ2-7; 8 bases are a match to TRBD1. The germline gives CDR1 MNHEY, CDR2 SMNVEV (reference sequence). There are 15 residues in the CDR3. V lost 2 bases to trimming and J lost 3 bases; unmatched junction nucleotides: 6. The CDR3 here is CASSLTGTGVYEQYF. CDR3 coding DNA: TGTGCCAGCAGTTTAACGGGGACAGGAGTCTACGAGCAGTACTTC.

The chain employs TRBV5-1 and TRBJ2-7; 7 positions match TRBD2. Germline CDR1 SGHRS, CDR2 YFSETQ. The CDR3 is 13 amino acids. Losses at the gene ends were 4 bases for V and 0 bases for J; bases not matched to a gene: 1. The CDR3 DNA sequence: TGCGCCAGCAGCCCGGGAGGCTCCTACGAGCAGTACTTC. Translating it yields CASSPGGSYEQYF.

This clonotype was seen a handful of times. The V call is TRBV30, the J call TRBJ1-2; D gene ambiguous. There are 13 residues in the CDR3. Trimming cost V 4 bases and J 2 bases, with 11 bases left between them. Germline CDR1 reads GTSNPN; CDR2 reads SVGIG (reference sequence). The CDR3 reads CAWNFGGNYGYTF. CDR3 nucleotide sequence: TGTGCCTGGAATTTTGGAGGAAACTATGGCTACACCTTC. The entire variable domain, with the rest obtained from reference TRBV30 and TRBJ1-2, is as follows: SQTIHQWPATLVQPVGSPLSLECTVEGTSNPNLYWYRQAAGRGLQLLFYSVGIGQISSEVPQNLSASRPQDRQFILSSKKLLLSDSGFYLCAWNFGGNYGYTFGSGTRLTVV.

This clonotype was detected many times. As DNA, the CDR3 is TGTGCCAGCAGTTTAGCGGAGGGCCCGGAAGATACGCAGTATTTT. Encoded protein: CASSLAEGPEDTQYF. The V call is TRBV12-3 or TRBV12-4, the J call TRBJ2-3, with D maybe TRBD2 (6 bases). This CDR3 contains 15 residues. V was cut by 0 bases and J by 5 bases, with 12 bases left in between.

V gene TRBV5-8 combines with J gene TRBJ2-5, with 8 bases aligning to TRBD2. Germline loops: CDR1 SGHTS, CDR2 YDEGEE. J was trimmed by 2 bases and V by 3 bases; bases with no gene match: 12. The CDR3 length is 17 residues. CDR3 nucleotide sequence: TGTGCCAGCAGCTCCCTCACTAGCGGTCCTATACAAGAGACCCAGTACTTC. Its translation is CASSSLTSGPIQETQYF.

This clonotype was seen more than once but under ten times. The rearrangement uses TRBV28 and TRBJ1-1, with D tentatively TRBD1 (5 bases). Trimming cost V 6 bases and J 8 bases, with 16 bases left between them. This CDR3 contains 13 residues. The germline CDR1 and CDR2 sequences are MDHEN and SYDVKM. The CDR3 DNA follows: TGTGCCAGCAGACCCGGGACCGTCGGAGAAGCTTTCTTT. Translation: CASRPGTVGEAFF. Variable domain in full (rest from reference TRBV28 and TRBJ1-1): DVKVTQSSRYLVKRTGEKVFLECVQDMDHENMFWYRQDPGLGLRLIYFSYDVKMKEKGDIPEGYSVSREKKERFSLILESASTNQTSMYLCASRPGTVGEAFFGQGTRLTVV.

This clonotype was seen more than once but under ten times. The V and J genes are TRBV20-1 and TRBJ2-7; D not certain. The germline CDR1 and CDR2 sequences are DFQATT and SNEGSKA (reference sequence). The CDR3 spans 12 residues. V lost 5 bases, J lost 3 bases, and 11 bases lay in between. The DNA for the CDR3 is TGCAGTGCTCTAGTAAGGGACTACGAGCAGTACTTC. It encodes CSALVRDYEQYF.